The 21 T cell receptor beta chains below come from one sample, sequenced in a study of blood T cell repertoires in COVID-19 (TCRdb year 2020). The method behind the library was the immunoSEQ multiplex PCR assay. What TCRdb holds here is the immuneACCESS table cut down to in-frame rearrangements. Part of the clones is not present; checked against another copy, under half of the missing clones reflect an unresolved V gene, and the others are unexplained. The sample table contains roughly 150,000 clones; only one count was recorded for around nine tenths of them. The ten largest clones capture about 5% of the sample. The sequencing sample was made of peripheral blood. Source of these receptors: a human donor in a cohort sampled during active COVID-19.

The chain recombines TRBV7-6 with TRBJ2-7; tentative D call: TRBD2 (5 bases). This CDR3 spans 15 amino acids. Germline assignment: CDR1 SGHVS and CDR2 FNYEAQ. The V gene lost 1 base and the J gene lost 4 bases, with 14 bases spanning the gap. The CDR3 sequence is CASSLEPAARYEQYF. The DNA for the CDR3 is TGTGCCAGCAGCTTAGAACCAGCGGCGAGATACGAGCAGTACTTC.

This clone was observed once. This chain links TRBV6-6 with TRBJ2-7; D remains unclear. Germline loops: CDR1 MNHNY, CDR2 SVGAGI (reference sequence). The V gene lost 5 bases and the J gene lost 2 bases, with 7 bases spanning the gap. The length of the CDR3 is 12 residues. CDR3 nucleotides: TGTGCCAGCAGTACGGGTACCTACGAGCAGTACTTC. Protein sequence: CASSTGTYEQYF.

This sequence joins TRBV7-3 and TRBJ1-6; tentatively, D is TRBD1 (6 bases). Trimming pared 3 bases from V and 7 bases from J, leaving 10 bases between. Germline CDR1 SGHTA, CDR2 FQGTGA. The CDR3 loop spans 14 amino acids. CDR3 DNA: TGTGCCAGCAGCTTCCAGGGACAAAATTCACCCCTCCACTTT. Translation: CASSFQGQNSPLHF. Full variable domain (rest looked up from reference TRBV7-3 and TRBJ1-6): GAGVSQTPSNKVTEKGKYVELRCDPISGHTALYWYRQSLGQGPEFLIYFQGTGAADDSGLPNDRFFAVRPEGSVSTLKIQRTERGDSAVYLCASSFQGQNSPLHFGNGTRLTVT.

The chain combines TRBV12-3 or TRBV12-4 with TRBJ2-7, with 7 bases matching TRBD1. V lost 7 bases to trimming and J lost 6 bases; unmatched junction nucleotides: 6. CDR3 length: 12 amino acids. CDR3 in amino acids: CASNDRVGEQYF. The CDR3 DNA is TGTGCCAGCAACGACAGGGTAGGCGAGCAGTACTTC.

The rearrangement joins TRBV2 to TRBJ2-7; 7 bases line up with TRBD1. The CDR3 extends over 14 amino acids. The germline CDR1 and CDR2 sequences are SNHLY and FYNNEI. V dropped 6 bases and J dropped 2; count of bases not matched to a gene: 7. CDR3 sequence: CASSRTGPTYEQYF. The CDR3 bases are TGTGCCAGCAGCCGGACAGGTCCAACCTACGAGCAGTACTTC.

The CDR3 region is CASSEINEQFF. CDR3 sequence (DNA): TGTGCCAGCAGCGAGATCAATGAGCAGTTCTTC. V and J are TRBV2 and TRBJ2-1, with D unresolved. The germline V gene has CDR1 SNHLY and CDR2 FYNNEI. With 6 bases removed from V and 6 bases from J, the gap between germline ends came to 6 bases. The CDR3 spans 11 residues.

The chain carries TRBV11-3 and TRBJ1-1; 7 bases align to TRBD1. Germline V lookup: CDR1 SGHNT, CDR2 YENEEA. Trimming at V came to 5 bases and at J to 1 base, leaving 10 bases not matched to a gene. This CDR3 has 16 residues. The CDR3 sequence is CASSPDRAYSNTEAFF. Written as DNA, the CDR3 is TGTGCCAGCAGCCCCGACAGGGCCTACTCGAACACTGAAGCTTTCTTT.

The chain recombines TRBV9 with TRBJ2-7; TRBD2 might be the D (5 bases). Germline CDR1 and CDR2: SGDLS and YYNGEE. V lost 2 bases and J lost 0, with 12 bases in between. The CDR3 is 15 amino acids. CDR3 DNA: TGTGCCAGCAGCGTTGGCGGGCTTAGCTCCTACGAGCAGTACTTC. Residues: CASSVGGLSSYEQYF. The variable domain in full, with the rest retrieved from reference TRBV9 and TRBJ2-7, is DSGVTQTPKHLITATGQRVTLRCSPRSGDLSVYWYQQSLDQGLQFLIQYYNGEERAKGNILERFSAQQFPDLHSELNLSSLELGDSALYFCASSVGGLSSYEQYFGPGTRLTVT.

A single count supports this clone. The rearrangement links TRBV28 to TRBJ1-6; tentatively, D is TRBD1 (5 bases). Germline V CDR1 and CDR2: MDHEN, SYDVKM. V lost 6 bases, J lost 6 bases, and 18 bases lay in between. This CDR3 region has 16 residues. CDR3 sequence (DNA): TGTGCCAGCAGGACTCGGCAGGGAGGCGGTAATTCACCCCTCCACTTT. Encoded protein: CASRTRQGGGNSPLHF.

The chain carries TRBV20-1 and TRBJ2-3; 7 bases align to TRBD1. This CDR3 is 11 amino acids long. V lost 5 bases, J lost 6 bases, and 2 bases stayed unmatched. The germline V gene encodes CDR1 DFQATT and CDR2 SNEGSKA (reference sequence). As DNA, the CDR3 is TGCAGTGCTGAGGGGGCCGATACGCAGTATTTT. This translates into CSAEGADTQYF.

V usage is TRBV11-2 and J usage is TRBJ1-2; 7 bases are shared with TRBD1. From germline, CDR1 is SGHAT and CDR2 FQNNGV. V shed 0 bases, J shed 5 bases, and the junction held 6 bases outside the gene matches. This CDR3 spans 15 amino acids. DNA for the CDR3: TGTGCCAGCAGCTTAGACCAGGGGGGCCTATATGGCTACACCTTC. Protein product: CASSLDQGGLYGYTF. Drawing the rest from reference TRBV11-2 and TRBJ1-2, the complete variable domain is EAGVAQSPRYKIIEKRQSVAFWCNPISGHATLYWYQQILGQGPKLLIQFQNNGVVDDSQLPKDRFSAERLKGVDSTLKIQPAKLEDSAVYLCASSLDQGGLYGYTFGSGTRLTVV.

The chain has TRBV21-1 and TRBJ1-5. TRBV21-1 corresponds to a pseudogene. This CDR3 is 19 amino acids long. CDR3 bases: TGTGCCAGCATCCAAATTCCGTGGGGGGGGAGCTATAGCAATCAGCCCCAGCATTTT. This gives the protein CASIQIPWGGSYSNQPQHF.

V usage is TRBV7-9 and J usage is TRBJ1-1; D not resolved. V lost 1 base, J lost 4 bases, and 7 bases lay in between. Germline CDR1 SEHNR, CDR2 FQNEAQ (reference sequence). The CDR3 loop spans 13 amino acids. CDR3 coding DNA: TGTGCCAGCAGCTTAGACAGCAGCACTGAAGCTTTCTTT. This codes for CASSLDSSTEAFF.

The chain links TRBV28 to TRBJ1-6; D is uncertain. There are 14 residues in the CDR3. Trimming pared 3 bases from V and 8 bases from J, leaving 11 bases between. The germline CDR1 and CDR2 sequences are MDHEN and SYDVKM. CDR3 protein: CASSFSLKDSPLHF. CDR3 bases: TGTGCCAGCAGTTTTAGCCTTAAGGATTCACCCCTCCACTTT.

The genes are TRBV28 and TRBJ2-7, with TRBD2 matching 9 bases. This CDR3 is built from 15 residues. Germline V gives CDR1 MDHEN, CDR2 SYDVKM. The J segment lost 3 bases and the V segment lost 7 bases, leaving 10 bases of the junction unmatched. CDR3 in DNA: TGTGCCAGCACTAGCGGGACTAGTGTCAACTACGAGCAGTACTTC. Its protein product is CASTSGTSVNYEQYF.

The gene calls are TRBV4-1 and TRBJ2-5; weak D call: TRBD2 (5 bases). CDR1 and CDR2 (germline): MGHRA, YSYEKL. The length of the CDR3 is 14 residues. Trimming stripped 0 bases from V and 3 bases from J, with 8 bases between. The CDR3 DNA is TGCGCCAGCAGCCAAGATTACGGGGAAGAGACCCAGTACTTC. Its protein is CASSQDYGEETQYF.

In its sample, this clone was seen once. V and J are TRBV27 and TRBJ2-1, with D possibly TRBD1 on 5 matching bases. CDR1 and CDR2 (germline): MNHEY, SMNVEV (reference sequence). This CDR3 is 15 amino acids long. V shed 3 bases and J shed 5 bases, with 14 bases lying between them. This CDR3 is CASSFFRQNNNEQFF. The CDR3 nucleotides read TGTGCCAGCAGTTTTTTTCGACAGAACAACAATGAGCAGTTCTTC.

The chain uses TRBV6-2 or TRBV6-3 and TRBJ2-7; D gene uncertain. Trimming cost V 5 bases and J 6 bases, with 11 bases left between them. The CDR3 consists of 12 residues. CDR1 is MNHEY and CDR2 is SVGEGT in the germline V gene. The CDR3 nucleotides are TGTGCCAGCAGTGACCCAGGCAGCGAGCAGTACTTC. Its protein is CASSDPGSEQYF.

V and J are TRBV27 and TRBJ2-5; 9 bases align to TRBD2. Germline V gene data show CDR1 as MNHEY and CDR2 as SMNVEV (reference sequence). The CDR3 contains 14 residues. Trimming took 4 bases from V and 5 from J; bases not matched to a gene: 5. CDR3 bases: TGTGCCAGCAGTTCTCTAGCGGGGCGGGAGACCCAGTACTTC. Amino acids: CASSSLAGRETQYF.

The chain carries TRBV7-9 and TRBJ2-7, with 14 bases aligning to TRBD2. Looked up from germline, CDR1 is SEHNR and CDR2 is FQNEAQ (reference sequence). Trimming took 5 bases from V and 1 from J; bases not matched to a gene: 7. The CDR3 spans 17 residues. The CDR3 spells CASSQGLAGDISYEQYF. Written as DNA, the CDR3 is TGTGCCAGCAGCCAGGGACTAGCGGGGGATATATCCTACGAGCAGTACTTC.

The CDR3 DNA sequence: TGCGCCAGCAGCTTTTCCGGGAATGGCGAGACCCAGTACTTC. This translates into CASSFSGNGETQYF. The J gene is TRBJ2-5, the V gene TRBV5-1; a possible D gene is TRBD2 (5 bases). Trimming stripped 2 bases from V and 5 bases from J, with 13 bases between. The CDR3 contains 14 residues. Per the germline V gene, CDR1 is SGHRS and CDR2 is YFSETQ.